A few counts support the clone carrying this TCR beta chain. Its specificity is unknown. Since a much larger clone is just one base distant, this may be a read error. This CDR3 fails to terminate in the conserved phenylalanine or tryptophan, so it likely reflects a read error. This specimen comes from a study of tumor-infiltrating lymphocytes in primary liver carcinoma. Turning to the study itself: Each of the samples returned roughly 3.65 to 7.5 million productive TCRbeta reads (a yield similar across tissue types).

Germline CDR1 SGHRS, CDR2 YFSETQ. This CDR3 has 15 residues. V gave up 2 bases and J gave up 2 bases; unmatched junction bases: 4. Extraction of RNA together with DNA used about 18-30 mg of unsorted bulk tissue. Treatment of the patients' primary liver carcinoma consisted of surgical resection. General study points: Blood trailed tumors significantly in top-250-clone fraction (p = 0.039).

The template, around 540 ng total RNA, yielded TCR beta cDNA made with a constant-region primer. Generation of the TCR beta libraries relied on three nested multiplex PCR rounds using slightly modified ARM-PCR. Researchers ran the first two PCR rounds for approximately 10 cycles each with TRBV1-TRBV30 forward primers and a C-beta reverse primer. TCRdb passed the multiplex PCR reads through MiXCR, listing each CDR3 protein once. The table has about 120,000 distinct CDR3 sequences, roughly 70% seen once. V usage is TRBV5-1 and J usage is TRBJ2-1; 7 bases align to TRBD2. The sequencing sample was made of tumor-adjacent normal liver tissue. This TCR was recovered from a woman between 55 and 75 years old with primary liver carcinoma and hepatitis B virus infection. The CDR3 DNA reads TGCGCCAGCAGCTTAGCGGGACCAGCCTACAATGAGCAGTTCCTC. Residues: CASSLAGPAYNEQFL.